The source of this T cell receptor beta chain is a study of T cell repertoires in cytomegalovirus infection. Whole-study results and caveats: The cumulative frequency of public TCR beta families identified carriers of CMV plus the relevant HLA.

Losses at the gene ends were 1 base for V and 7 bases for J; bases not matched to a gene: 8. There are 16 residues in the CDR3. Germline V gene data show CDR1 as MNHEY and CDR2 as SMNVEV (reference sequence). TCRdb re-called the reads through MiXCR, storing one row per CDR3 protein. The sample has around 900,000 distinct CDR3 sequences; 30% to 40% are singletons. This clonotype was counted only a few times. Its matching antigen is unknown. The sequencing used cultured CD8+ T cells from PBMCs, collected from culture after CMV antigen stimulation. The V and J genes are TRBV27 and TRBJ1-1, with 11 nucleotides matching TRBD1. The TCR comes from a human donor in good health (CMV status not recorded). Some clones in this sample may be carry-over from other donors' samples. CDR3 bases: TGTGCCAGCAGTTTATTAAGGACAGGGGGCTCCGGTGAAGCTTTCTTT. This codes for CASSLLRTGGSGEAFF.